The T cell receptor (beta chain) under discussion was sequenced for a study of PD-1 blockade in classical Hodgkin lymphoma. General study results and limits: Healthy donors reportedly exceeded newly diagnosed patients in baseline TCR diversity. The authors have not defined what causes the repertoire differences, possibly disease activity or prior therapy.

V lost 7 bases, J lost 5 bases, and 13 bases stayed unmatched. This CDR3 spans 15 amino acids. Germline CDR1 SGHRS, CDR2 YFSETQ. The time point denotes: newly diagnosed, previously untreated cHL patient sample. Magnetic negative selection was used to purify CD4+ T cells from PBMCs that had been thawed. Untreated, newly diagnosed classical Hodgkin lymphoma PBMCs served for comparison. Data came from immunoSEQ multiplex PCR; TCRdb stores just in-frame clones and leaves some out. The sample lists tens of thousands of clones; roughly nine tenths were seen once. Concerning this clone: Its specificity is unknown.

The V gene is TRBV5-1, the J gene TRBJ2-3; TRBD2 matches at 7 bases. This TCR was recovered from a human donor with classical Hodgkin lymphoma. Sample: CD4+ T cells from blood. The CDR3 region is CASVRSGAARDTQYF. The CDR3 DNA follows: TGCGCCAGCGTGAGGAGCGGGGCGGCCCGAGATACGCAGTATTTT.